These 25 T cell receptor beta chains were all obtained from the same sample, sequenced in a study of cytomegalovirus exposure and HLA in healthy donors. The PCR used 60 Vbeta and 13 Jbeta primers. Method: immunoSEQ multiplex PCR; TCRdb's copy keeps in-frame clones and lacks some. The profile shows 150,000 to 200,000 clones, more than 70% of them singletons. The sample consisted of PBMCs. The origin of the receptors is a woman aged 40 to 50 in good health and CMV-seronegative.

J is TRBJ1-3 and V is TRBV25-1; the D is unclear. The CDR3 length is 15 residues. V lost 0 bases and J lost 2, with 8 bases in between. Germline CDR1 is MGHDK and CDR2 is SYGVNS. CDR3 residues: CASSEYGGAGNTIYF. Here the CDR3 DNA reads TGTGCCAGCAGTGAATATGGCGGGGCTGGAAACACCATATATTTT. Together with reference TRBV25-1 and TRBJ1-3, the CDR3 gives the full variable domain: EADIYQTPRYLVIGTGKKITLECSQTMGHDKMYWYQQDPGMELHLIHYSYGVNSTEKGDLSSESTVSRIRTEHFPLTLESARPSHTSQYLCASSEYGGAGNTIYFGEGSWLTVV.

This sequence joins TRBV9 and TRBJ2-1, with D possibly matching TRBD2 (6 bases). Germline CDR1 and CDR2: SGDLS and YYNGEE. This CDR3 is 14 amino acids long. The V gene lost 0 bases and the J gene lost 9 bases, with 13 bases spanning the gap. CDR3 in DNA: TGTGCCAGCAGCGTAGCGGGAGACGAGACTGAGCAGTTCTTC. This translates into CASSVAGDETEQFF.

This chain connects TRBV6-4 to TRBJ1-5; 8 nucleotides line up with TRBD1. CDR1 MRHNA and CDR2 SNTAGT come from the germline V gene. This CDR3 comprises 12 residues. V lost 8 bases, J lost 7 bases, and 4 bases stayed unmatched. Here the CDR3 DNA reads TGTGCCAGCGGACAGGGAGGGCAGCCCCAGCATTTT. It encodes CASGQGGQPQHF.

Points on this clone: This CDR3 is also generated by other DNA sequences in the sample. The rearrangement links TRBV7-2 to TRBJ1-2; D ambiguous. Trimming took off 5 bases at V and 2 bases at J, with 12 bases between the two ends. The germline V gene encodes CDR1 SGHTA and CDR2 FQGNSA. This CDR3 comprises 14 residues. The CDR3 loop reads CASSPETGNYGYTF. DNA of the CDR3: TGTGCCAGCAGCCCAGAGACGGGAAACTATGGCTACACCTTC. The full variable domain, with the rest looked up from reference TRBV7-2 and TRBJ1-2, is GAGVSQSPSNKVTEKGKDVELRCDPISGHTALYWYRQSLGQGLEFLIYFQGNSAPDKSGLPSDRFSAERTGGSVSTLTIQRTQQEDSAVYLCASSPETGNYGYTFGSGTRLTVV.

The V call is TRBV29-1, the J call TRBJ1-4; D is possibly TRBD1 (6 bases). Germline loops: CDR1 SQVTM, CDR2 ANQGSEA. CDR3 length: 12 residues. In DNA form, the CDR3 reads TGCGGCTACGGGAGGGGGAATGAAAAACTGTTTTTT. Its protein is CGYGRGNEKLFF. The complete variable domain, with remaining parts taken from reference TRBV29-1 and TRBJ1-4, reads SAVISQKPSRDICQRGTSLTIQCQVDSQVTMMFWYRQQPGQSLTLIATANQGSEATYESGFVIDKFPISRPNLTFSTLTVSNMSPEDSSIYLCGYGRGNEKLFFGSGTQLSVL.

The chain is built from TRBV9 and TRBJ1-1, with a weak D call TRBD1 (5 bases). This CDR3 has 15 amino acids. Trimming removed 2 bases from V and 0 bases from J, with 11 bases in between. From germline, CDR1 is SGDLS and CDR2 YYNGEE. CDR3 residues: CASSVQGQMNTEAFF. CDR3 nucleotide sequence: TGTGCCAGCAGCGTTCAGGGCCAAATGAACACTGAAGCTTTCTTT. The full variable domain, completed using reference TRBV9 and TRBJ1-1, is DSGVTQTPKHLITATGQRVTLRCSPRSGDLSVYWYQQSLDQGLQFLIQYYNGEERAKGNILERFSAQQFPDLHSELNLSSLELGDSALYFCASSVQGQMNTEAFFGQGTRLTVV.

The rearrangement joins TRBV6-6 to TRBJ1-5; 8 bases line up with TRBD1. The germline CDR1 and CDR2 sequences are MNHNY and SVGAGI (reference sequence). The junction had 5 bases not matched to a gene; V was cut back by 7 bases and J by 3 bases. The CDR3 covers 14 residues. The CDR3 here is CASTLDRANQPQHF. Here the CDR3 DNA reads TGTGCCAGCACCCTGGACAGGGCCAATCAGCCCCAGCATTTT.

J is TRBJ1-2 and V is TRBV29-1; the match to TRBD1 covers 8 bases. With V trimmed by 3 bases and J by 8 bases, 5 bases remained unmatched. Germline CDR1 is SQVTM and CDR2 is ANQGSEA. CDR3 size: 12 residues. This CDR3 is CSVDGQGGGYTF. The CDR3 region has the DNA TGCAGCGTTGACGGACAGGGAGGAGGCTACACCTTC.

The gene calls are TRBV14 and TRBJ2-5; D not resolved. This CDR3 has 14 residues. Germline CDR1 and CDR2: SGHDN and FVKESK. Trimming stripped 5 bases from V and 5 bases from J, with 15 bases between. CDR3 amino acids: CASSLSGAGETQYF. As DNA, the CDR3 is TGTGCCAGCAGCTTATCCGGAGCCGGGGAGACCCAGTACTTC.

This sequence joins TRBV7-9 and TRBJ2-2; no definite D call. V was clipped by 5 bases and J by 2 bases, with 6 bases between them. This CDR3 is built from 13 residues. CDR1 and CDR2 from the germline V gene are SEHNR and FQNEAQ (reference sequence). CDR3 nucleotide sequence: TGTGCCAGCAGCCGTTTCAACACCGGGGAGCTGTTTTTT. Protein: CASSRFNTGELFF.

The chain couples TRBV11-2 to TRBJ1-1; 11 bases agree with TRBD1. Per the germline V gene, CDR1 is SGHAT and CDR2 is FQNNGV. There are 17 residues in the CDR3. V dropped 1 base and J dropped 1; count of bases not matched to a gene: 5. The CDR3 nucleotides are TGTGCCAGCAGCTTAGGAAGGGACAGGGGGAGGAACACTGAAGCTTTCTTT. Translation: CASSLGRDRGRNTEAFF.

The chain couples TRBV6-1 to TRBJ2-1, with D maybe TRBD1 (6 bases). The CDR3 is 16 residues long. From germline, CDR1 is MNHNS and CDR2 SASEGT. Trimming cost V 1 base and J 1 base, with 11 bases left between them. CDR3 sequence reads: CASSEGPGESYNEQFF. The CDR3 coding sequence is TGTGCCAGCAGTGAAGGCCCAGGGGAGTCCTACAATGAGCAGTTCTTC.

The V gene is TRBV5-4, the J gene TRBJ2-7; TRBD2 matches at 14 bases. V shed 5 bases, J shed 4 bases, and the junction held 8 bases outside the gene matches. Germline CDR1 SGHNT, CDR2 YYREEE (reference sequence). The CDR3 loop spans 16 amino acids. In nucleotides, the CDR3 is TGTGCCAGCAGACCGACTAGCGGGAGGGCCGGTTACGAGCAGTACGTC. Its protein is CASRPTSGRAGYEQYV.

This clone was seen a handful of times. The chain recombines TRBV6-1 with TRBJ2-2, with unresolved D. V lost 10 bases and J lost 1, with 7 bases in between. The germline gives CDR1 MNHNS, CDR2 SASEGT. CDR3 length: 12 residues. The CDR3 DNA reads as TGTGCCACACGCGGGAACACCGGGGAGCTGTTTTTT. It encodes CATRGNTGELFF.

In this sample, this clone turned up once. The J gene is TRBJ2-3, the V gene TRBV7-9; D is uncertain. The CDR3 extends over 14 amino acids. The V gene lost 6 bases and the J gene lost 4 bases, with 14 bases spanning the gap. Germline assignment: CDR1 SEHNR and CDR2 FQNEAQ (reference sequence). CDR3 sequence reads: CASSQQLNADTQYF. The CDR3 DNA reads as TGTGCCAGCAGTCAACAACTAAACGCAGATACGCAGTATTTT.

This clone has more than one count but fewer than ten. The rearrangement joins TRBV2 to TRBJ2-3, with 8 bases fitting TRBD1. Germline CDR1 is SNHLY and CDR2 is FYNNEI. The CDR3 sequence is 15 residues long. The junction had 9 bases not matched to a gene; V was cut back by 7 bases and J by 3 bases. CDR3 sequence: CASKTTGGFTDTQYF. In nucleotides, the CDR3 is TGTGCCAGCAAGACAACAGGGGGTTTTACAGATACGCAGTATTTT.

The V and J genes are TRBV19 and TRBJ1-5, with 10 bases lining up with TRBD1. J lost 4 bases, V lost 7 bases, and 7 bases had no gene match. In germline, CDR1 is LNHDA, CDR2 SQIVND (reference sequence). The CDR3 loop spans 15 amino acids. DNA of the CDR3: TGTGCCAGTATTGGGACAGGGGTTAGGAATCAGCCCCAGCATTTT. It encodes CASIGTGVRNQPQHF.

This chain uses TRBV9 with TRBJ2-1, with TRBD2 matching over 8 bases. The CDR3 sequence is 16 residues long. Germline trimming cut 1 base from V and 5 bases from J; bases unmatched to any gene: 8. The germline V gene encodes CDR1 SGDLS and CDR2 YYNGEE. The CDR3 DNA sequence: TGTGCCAGCAGCGTATTTAGCGGGGAGGGAGACAATGAGCAGTTCTTC. Protein: CASSVFSGEGDNEQFF.

There are a few counts of this clone. CDR3 coding DNA: TGTGCCAGCAGCTTCCCTAGCGGGAGGACAGATACGCAGTATTTT. Protein: CASSFPSGRTDTQYF. V gene TRBV5-4 combines with J gene TRBJ2-3, with 11 bases identical to TRBD2. The germline gives CDR1 SGHNT, CDR2 YYREEE (reference sequence). J gave up 3 bases and V 2 bases, and 2 bases lay outside the gene matches. This CDR3 contains 15 residues.

The V gene is TRBV5-6, the J gene TRBJ1-5; D remains ambiguous. V was shortened by 2 bases and J by 4 bases, with 10 bases between the two germline ends. Germline CDR1 and CDR2: SGHDT and YYEEEE. The CDR3 extends over 14 amino acids. The DNA for the CDR3 is TGTGCCAGCAGCTTTTTCCCGTCGAATCAGCCCCAGCATTTT. Amino acid sequence: CASSFFPSNQPQHF.

The V call is TRBV30, the J call TRBJ2-1; the match to TRBD1 covers 7 bases. This CDR3 comprises 18 residues. Germline CDR1 and CDR2: GTSNPN and SVGIG (reference sequence). The V gene end was trimmed by 1 base and the J gene end by 2 bases; junction bases not matched to a gene: 14. Written as DNA, the CDR3 is TGTGCCTGGAGTGGAATTAGTCCCGGGACAGCCGCCTACAATGAGCAGTTCTTC. Encoded protein: CAWSGISPGTAAYNEQFF.

CDR3 sequence: CASSNLYGGTNEQFF. CDR3 in DNA: TGTGCCAGCAGTAATCTATACGGCGGAACTAATGAGCAGTTCTTC. This rearrangement joins TRBV6-5 to TRBJ2-1; no clear D gene. CDR1 MNHEY and CDR2 SVGAGI come from the germline V gene. V gave up 5 bases and J gave up 7 bases, with 18 bases separating them. The CDR3 consists of 15 residues.

The chain employs TRBV4-1 and TRBJ2-2; weak D call: TRBD2 (6 bases). Per germline, CDR1 MGHRA and CDR2 YSYEKL. The germline V and J ends were trimmed by 4 bases and 6 bases, with 15 bases remaining between them. This CDR3 comprises 15 residues. The CDR3 sequence: CASSPGGARSGELFF. In DNA form, the CDR3 reads TGCGCCAGCAGCCCCGGGGGTGCGAGGTCCGGGGAGCTGTTTTTT.

The chain couples TRBV6-5 to TRBJ1-2, with a possible D match to TRBD1 (6 bases). The CDR3 runs to 13 residues. Trimming stripped 6 bases from V and 6 bases from J, with 14 bases between. Per germline, CDR1 MNHEY and CDR2 SVGAGI. CDR3 amino acids: CASRFQGSHGYTF. CDR3 nucleotides: TGTGCCAGCAGATTTCAGGGGAGCCATGGCTACACCTTC.

Turning to this clone: The junction does not match germline at one end; this may be a read error. Other DNA sequences in the same sample also yield this CDR3. This chain connects TRBV6-5 to TRBJ1-3; D may be TRBD1 (5 bases). Germline CDR1 reads MNHEY; CDR2 reads SVGAGI. The length of the CDR3 is 15 residues. This CDR3 is CASSPQIGDRNTIYF. In DNA, the CDR3 is TGCGCCAGCAGCCCCCAAATAGGGGATAGAAACACCATATATTTT.